The 21 T cell receptor beta chains listed next were all sequenced from one sample in a study of early T cells in non-severe SARS-CoV-2 infection. One entry per CDR3 protein, called by TCRdb with MiXCR from the 5' RACE reads. Of 25,000 to 30,000 distinct CDR3 sequences listed, about 4.8% are singletons. The sequenced sample was whole blood. Receptors originate from an adult who was a healthcare worker with PCR-confirmed SARS-CoV-2 infection or an uninfected control (not recorded which).

This clonotype was observed at least ten times. The chain employs TRBV7-8 and TRBJ2-2, with 14 bases fitting TRBD2. This CDR3 contains 15 residues. The V and J ends lost 6 bases and 4 bases, in that order; junction bases with no gene match: 1. Germline CDR1 SGHVS, CDR2 FQNEAQ. The CDR3 nucleotides read TGTGCCAGCAGGGGACTAGCGGGGGCCACCGGGGAGCTGTTTTTT. It yields the protein CASRGLAGATGELFF.

This clonotype is judged medium-sized. This sequence joins TRBV7-3 and TRBJ2-3; D ambiguous. This CDR3 spans 13 amino acids. Deletions cut 5 bases from V and 5 bases from J, with 11 bases between. Germline loops: CDR1 SGHTA, CDR2 FQGTGA. Written as DNA, the CDR3 is TGTGCCAGCAGCGGACGAGGATTAGATACGCAGTATTTT. Translating gives CASSGRGLDTQYF.

By share of the sample, this clonotype is medium-sized (0.01 to 0.1%). The chain combines TRBV20-1 with TRBJ1-2; D remains unclear. This CDR3 region has 13 residues. The V gene lost 6 bases and the J gene lost 6 bases, with 17 bases spanning the gap. The germline CDR1 and CDR2 sequences are DFQATT and SNEGSKA (reference sequence). This CDR3 is CSAVEESSHGYTF. The CDR3 DNA sequence: TGCAGTGCCGTCGAAGAGTCGTCCCATGGCTACACCTTC.

In its sample, this clonotype was seen many times. J is TRBJ1-1 and V is TRBV4-1, with D unclear. With 3 bases removed from V and 1 base from J, the gap between germline ends came to 6 bases. There are 13 residues in the CDR3. Germline V gene data show CDR1 as MGHRA and CDR2 as YSYEKL. CDR3 nucleotides: TGCGCCAGCAGCCAGGGAACGAACACTGAAGCTTTCTTT. Translation: CASSQGTNTEAFF.

This clonotype appeared many times. The chain combines TRBV5-1 with TRBJ2-7; TRBD1 matches at 8 bases. In germline, CDR1 is SGHRS, CDR2 YFSETQ. The V gene end was trimmed by 6 bases and the J gene end by 2 bases; junction bases not matched to a gene: 10. There are 15 residues in the CDR3. The CDR3, as DNA: TGCGCCAGCACCTGGGGGCAGGGGGCCACCTACGAGCAGTACTTC. Translation gives CASTWGQGATYEQYF.

This clonotype was detected ten times or more. The V and J genes are TRBV4-3 and TRBJ2-3; a weak D match, TRBD2 (7 bases). Germline V lookup: CDR1 LGHNA, CDR2 YSLEER. The CDR3 sequence is 17 residues long. V was cut by 1 base and J by 4 bases, with 18 bases left in between. CDR3 nucleotides: TGCGCCAGCAGCCAAGGATCGGGGGGCCGTGGAGCAGATACGCAGTATTTT. Residues: CASSQGSGGRGADTQYF.

Ten or more counts support this clonotype. The chain carries TRBV6-1 and TRBJ2-2; D is possibly TRBD1 (5 bases). CDR1 and CDR2 (germline): MNHNS, SASEGT. This CDR3 has 14 residues. Deletions cut 8 bases from V and 7 bases from J, with 17 bases between. CDR3: CASGARVMDGELFF. CDR3 bases: TGTGCCAGCGGGGCCCGTGTTATGGACGGGGAGCTGTTTTTT.

The table lists this clonotype with many counts. The chain is built from TRBV7-8 and TRBJ1-4; D is unresolved. Germline loops: CDR1 SGHVS, CDR2 FQNEAQ. This CDR3 is built from 16 residues. V was clipped by 0 bases and J by 7 bases, with 15 bases between them. The CDR3 DNA is TGTGCCAGCAGCTTAGCTTCGGAGTGGTGGGGTGAAAAACTGTTTTTT. Protein product: CASSLASEWWGEKLFF.

At least ten counts were recorded for this clonotype. The chain links TRBV10-3 to TRBJ2-1, with TRBD1 matching over 12 bases. Trimming at V came to 4 bases and at J to 8 bases, leaving 3 bases not matched to a gene. Germline V gene sequence: CDR1 ENHRY, CDR2 SYGVKD. The CDR3 consists of 14 residues. The CDR3: CAISGGQGAYEQFF. The CDR3 DNA reads as TGTGCCATCAGTGGGGGACAGGGGGCGTATGAGCAGTTCTTC.

In its sample, this clonotype was seen many times. The J gene is TRBJ1-1, the V gene TRBV7-2, with D perhaps matching TRBD1 (6 bases). The germline gives CDR1 SGHTA, CDR2 FQGNSA. V lost 3 bases, J lost 1 base, and 12 bases lay in between. The CDR3 spans 15 residues. CDR3 protein: CASSLYRAANTEAFF. The CDR3 coding sequence is TGTGCCAGCAGCTTGTACAGGGCGGCGAACACTGAAGCTTTCTTT.

This clonotype was recorded many times. V and J are TRBV5-1 and TRBJ1-4; 10 nucleotides align to TRBD1. This CDR3 has 14 residues. Germline CDR1 reads SGHRS; CDR2 reads YFSETQ. Unmatched junction bases numbered 3, after V lost 3 bases and J lost 7 bases. The CDR3 is CASSSGTGAEKLFF. CDR3 sequence (DNA): TGCGCCAGCAGCTCCGGGACAGGGGCTGAAAAACTGTTTTTT.

This clonotype is categorized as medium-sized. Here the CDR3 reads CASSPLGEVMNTEAFF. DNA of the CDR3: TGTGCCAGCAGCCCCTTGGGGGAGGTCATGAACACTGAAGCTTTCTTT. V gene TRBV7-8 combines with J gene TRBJ1-1, with D possibly being TRBD1 (5 bases). The V and J ends lost 5 bases and 0 bases respectively, with 16 bases between them. The germline V gene has CDR1 SGHVS and CDR2 FQNEAQ. CDR3 length: 16 amino acids.

This clonotype was picked up many times. J is TRBJ1-1 and V is TRBV5-1; D call uncertain. V lost 3 bases, J lost 0 bases, and 9 bases lay in between. There are 14 residues in the CDR3. Germline CDR1 and CDR2: SGHRS and YFSETQ. The CDR3 DNA sequence: TGCGCCAGCAGCTCCCTGGGGATGAACACTGAAGCTTTCTTT. Protein sequence: CASSSLGMNTEAFF.

The chain links TRBV2 to TRBJ1-2; D not certain. The CDR3 totals 10 residues. Germline CDR1 is SNHLY and CDR2 is FYNNEI. Trimming shortened V by 8 bases and J by 2 bases, and 3 bases separated the two germline ends. The CDR3: CASSNYGYTF. The CDR3 DNA follows: TGTGCCAGCTCCAACTATGGCTACACCTTC.

This clonotype was seen at least ten times. The CDR3 DNA reads as TGTGCCAGCAGCTTAGGACAGGGGGCGAACAATGAGCAGTTCTTC. Translated, it gives CASSLGQGANNEQFF. The gene calls are TRBV13 and TRBJ2-1; 9 nucleotides align to TRBD1. Germline values: CDR1 PRHDT, CDR2 FYEKMQ (reference sequence). The CDR3 has 15 amino acids. The V segment lost 0 bases and the J segment 5 bases; nucleotides outside the gene matches: 2.

This clonotype was counted a few times. V and J are TRBV7-2 and TRBJ1-5; D remains ambiguous. CDR3 length: 14 amino acids. With 3 bases removed from V and 3 bases from J, the gap between germline ends came to 9 bases. Germline values: CDR1 SGHTA, CDR2 FQGNSA. For the CDR3, the DNA is TGTGCCAGCAGCTTCAGACAATTCAATCAGCCCCAGCATTTT. This translates into CASSFRQFNQPQHF.

This clonotype has ten or more counts. V usage is TRBV7-6 and J usage is TRBJ2-3; perhaps TRBD1 as D (5 bases). Germline CDR1 and CDR2: SGHVS and FNYEAQ. V lost 4 bases and J lost 3, with 8 bases in between. CDR3 length equals 13 residues. Written as DNA, the CDR3 is TGTGCCAGCAGCTCGGACACGACAGATACGCAGTATTTT. It yields the protein CASSSDTTDTQYF. Together with reference TRBV7-6 and TRBJ2-3, the CDR3 gives the full variable domain: GAGVSQSPRYKVTKRGQDVALRCDPISGHVSLYWYRQALGQGPEFLTYFNYEAQQDKSGLPNDRFSAERPEGSISTLTIQRTEQRDSAMYRCASSSDTTDTQYFGPGTRLTVL.

In its sample, this clonotype was seen many times. The rearrangement uses TRBV2 and TRBJ2-5; D uncertain. There are 13 residues in the CDR3. Trimming took off 6 bases at V and 1 base at J, with 9 bases between the two ends. CDR1 SNHLY and CDR2 FYNNEI come from the germline V gene. The CDR3 region is CASSLAAQETQYF. CDR3 DNA: TGTGCCAGCAGCCTCGCTGCCCAAGAGACCCAGTACTTC.

With respect to this clonotype: It may be a read error: a sequence one base away is much more abundant. The genes are TRBV2 and TRBJ2-4, with a weak D call TRBD1 (5 bases). Trimming shortened V by 8 bases and J by 6 bases, and 20 bases separated the two germline ends. CDR3 size: 15 residues. From germline, CDR1 is SNHLY and CDR2 FYNNEI. CDR3 in amino acids: CASAGIGLSINIQYF. CDR3 DNA sequence: TGTGCCAGCGCAGGGATTGGTCTTTCCATAAACATTCAGTACTTC.

This clonotype was seen a few times. The V gene is TRBV7-9, the J gene TRBJ2-5, with D possibly TRBD1 on 5 matching bases. Germline V gene data show CDR1 as SEHNR and CDR2 as FQNEAQ (reference sequence). Between the trimmed V and J ends, which lost 6 bases and 1 base, there was a span of 12 bases. This CDR3 is 14 amino acids long. CDR3 sequence (DNA): TGTGCCAGCAGTTTCGCGACAGCCCAAGAGACCCAGTACTTC. Translation gives CASSFATAQETQYF.

This clonotype is judged medium-sized (0.01 to 0.1%). V usage is TRBV7-2 and J usage is TRBJ2-1, with 12 bases lining up with TRBD2. V lost 1 base to trimming and J lost 11 bases; unmatched junction nucleotides: 9. CDR3 length: 16 amino acids. Germline V gives CDR1 SGHTA, CDR2 FQGNSA. In nucleotides, the CDR3 is TGTGCCAGCAGCTTAGAGGCAACTAGCGGGGGGTTTAAGCAGTTCTTC. Translating it yields CASSLEATSGGFKQFF.